This TCR beta chain stems from a study of cytomegalovirus exposure and HLA in healthy donors. The CDR3 is made up of 18 amino acids. Germline CDR1 SGHAT, CDR2 FQNNGV. The J segment lost 4 bases and the V segment lost 1 base, leaving 6 bases of the junction unmatched. Produced via immunoSEQ multiplex PCR; TCRdb's table is partial and in-frame only. The sample records around 150,000 clones, about 80% being singletons. The sequence was collected from a man aged 30 to 45 in good health and CMV-seropositive. The source material was PBMCs. This rearrangement joins TRBV11-2 to TRBJ2-1, with 14 positions matching TRBD2. This CDR3 is CASSLAPTSGGAYNEQFF. CDR3 DNA sequence: TGTGCCAGCAGCTTAGCCCCGACTAGCGGGGGGGCGTACAATGAGCAGTTCTTC.